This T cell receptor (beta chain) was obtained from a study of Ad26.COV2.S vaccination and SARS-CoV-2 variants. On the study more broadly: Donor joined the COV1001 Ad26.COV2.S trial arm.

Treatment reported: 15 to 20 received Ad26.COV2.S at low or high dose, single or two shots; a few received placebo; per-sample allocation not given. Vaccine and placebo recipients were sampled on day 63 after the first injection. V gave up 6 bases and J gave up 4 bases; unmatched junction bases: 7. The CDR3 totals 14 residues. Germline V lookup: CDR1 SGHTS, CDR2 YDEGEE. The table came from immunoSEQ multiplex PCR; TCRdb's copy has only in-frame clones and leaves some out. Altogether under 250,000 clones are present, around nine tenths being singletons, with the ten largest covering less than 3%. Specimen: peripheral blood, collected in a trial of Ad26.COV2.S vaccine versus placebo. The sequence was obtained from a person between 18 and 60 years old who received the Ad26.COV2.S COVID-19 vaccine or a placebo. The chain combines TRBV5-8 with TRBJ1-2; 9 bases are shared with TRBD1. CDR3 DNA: TGTGCCAGCATCCGGGACAGGGTAGTCTATGGCTACACCTTC. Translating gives CASIRDRVVYGYTF.